This entry lists 20 T cell receptor beta chains sequenced from one sample in a study of post-analysis software for immune sequencing data. Whole-study results and caveats: TRBV5-6, TRBV5-1 and TRBV20-1 were among a handful of TRBV segments more frequent in patients than controls.

Unique molecular identifiers tagged the TCR beta cDNA libraries. TCRdb independently ran MiXCR on the PCR reads; one entry per CDR3 protein. In the table there are hundreds of thousands of distinct CDR3 sequences, roughly 50% of which are singletons. Their antigens remain unidentified. Sequenced sample: blood. The receptors come from a girl between 10 and 17 years old with multiple sclerosis.

The V call is TRBV6-2 or TRBV6-3, the J call TRBJ2-7; 14 bases line up with TRBD2. The CDR3 extends over 15 amino acids. The junction had 5 bases not matched to a gene; V was cut back by 4 bases and J by 6 bases. CDR1 and CDR2 from the germline V gene are MNHEY and SVGEGT. CDR3 amino acids: CASSSTSGGAVEQYF. The CDR3 nucleotides read TGTGCCAGCAGTTCGACTAGCGGGGGGGCCGTCGAGCAGTACTTC.

CDR3 in DNA: TGTGCCAGCAGTTACTCGCGAGTCGGACGGTGGGATTCACCCCTCCACTTT. Protein product: CASSYSRVGRWDSPLHF. The rearrangement uses TRBV6-5 and TRBJ1-6; D is unclear. V was trimmed by 0 bases and J by 8 bases, leaving 17 bases between them. The CDR3 runs to 17 residues. CDR1 is MNHEY, CDR2 SVGAGI, per germline.

V gene TRBV5-1 combines with J gene TRBJ2-1; D remains unclear. The V gene lost 0 bases and the J gene lost 8 bases, with 9 bases spanning the gap. Germline V gene lookup returns CDR1 SGHRS and CDR2 YFSETQ. CDR3 length equals 13 residues. DNA of the CDR3: TGCGCCAGCAGCTTGGCAGTCCGGGATGAGCAGTTCTTC. It yields the protein CASSLAVRDEQFF. The full variable domain, rest sourced from reference TRBV5-1 and TRBJ2-1, is KAGVTQTPRYLIKTRGQQVTLSCSPISGHRSVSWYQQTPGQGLQFLFEYFSETQRNKGNFPGRFSGRQFSNSRSEMNVSTLELGDSALYLCASSLAVRDEQFFGPGTRLTVL.

This chain links TRBV5-1 with TRBJ2-7, with D possibly being TRBD1 (7 bases). Trimming removed 2 bases from V and 3 bases from J, with 15 bases in between. CDR3 length equals 15 residues. The V gene's germline CDR1 is SGHRS and CDR2 YFSETQ. The CDR3 DNA reads TGCGCCAGCAGCTTTGGGCAGGGGGGTGGCTACGAGCAGTACTTC. The encoded protein is CASSFGQGGGYEQYF.

The genes are TRBV27 and TRBJ2-5; D may match TRBD1 or TRBD2 (5 bases each). The CDR3 loop spans 14 amino acids. The germline V and J ends were trimmed by 4 bases and 2 bases, with 11 bases remaining between them. The V gene's germline CDR1 is MNHEY and CDR2 SMNVEV (reference sequence). In DNA form, the CDR3 reads TGTGCCAGCAGTTCCTCGGGACGGCAAGAGACCCAGTACTTC. It codes for CASSSSGRQETQYF.

This clonotype was detected once. The chain carries TRBV5-6 and TRBJ2-5; D not resolved. Gene TRBJ2-7 matches the end of the DNA better, so the J call may be wrong. The CDR3 extends over 12 amino acids. Per the germline V gene, CDR1 is SGHDT and CDR2 is YYEEEE. The CDR3 loop is CASSLLPNEQYF. The CDR3 coding sequence is TGTGCCAGCAGCCTATTACCGAACGAGCAGTACTTC.

This clonotype was seen only a few times. The genes are TRBV7-3 and TRBJ2-6, with D possibly TRBD2 on 6 matching bases. Germline V gene sequence: CDR1 SGHTA, CDR2 FQGTGA. This CDR3 is built from 18 residues. V shed 5 bases and J shed 0 bases, with 17 bases lying between them. In DNA, the CDR3 is TGTGCCAGCAGCCGCATGAGGATCGGGGGCTCTGGGGCCAACGTCCTGACTTTC. This translates into CASSRMRIGGSGANVLTF.

This clonotype was seen a handful of times. The V gene is TRBV7-9, the J gene TRBJ2-7; 8 nucleotides align to TRBD2. The germline V gene encodes CDR1 SEHNR and CDR2 FQNEAQ (reference sequence). The CDR3 contains 13 residues. The junction had 12 bases not matched to a gene; V was cut back by 10 bases and J by 7 bases. The CDR3 spells CAIPIAGLGEQYF. CDR3 nucleotide sequence: TGTGCCATTCCGATAGCGGGATTGGGGGAGCAGTACTTC.

CDR3 amino acids: CASSLGWQGTYNEQFF. The DNA for the CDR3 is TGTGCCAGCAGCTTGGGTTGGCAGGGAACCTACAATGAGCAGTTCTTC. V usage is TRBV5-5 and J usage is TRBJ2-1; D is possibly TRBD1 (5 bases). V shed 0 bases and J shed 2 bases, with 12 bases lying between them. From germline, CDR1 is SGHKS and CDR2 YYEKEE (reference sequence). CDR3 length: 16 residues.

This chain connects TRBV5-1 to TRBJ2-2; TRBD2 matches 7 bases. The trim removed 4 bases at V and 1 base at J, leaving 7 bases unmatched. This CDR3 spans 16 amino acids. Germline CDR1 and CDR2: SGHRS and YFSETQ. The CDR3 sequence is CASSGKAGMNTGELFF. In nucleotides, the CDR3 is TGCGCCAGCAGCGGAAAAGCGGGAATGAACACCGGGGAGCTGTTTTTT.

The chain joins TRBV29-1 to TRBJ2-5, with D unresolved. The CDR3 sequence is 13 residues long. In germline, CDR1 is SQVTM, CDR2 ANQGSEA. V gave up 0 bases and J gave up 3 bases, with 8 bases separating them. The CDR3 loop is CSVEEVGKETQYF. For the CDR3, the DNA is TGCAGCGTTGAAGAGGTCGGCAAAGAGACCCAGTACTTC. Full variable domain (outside the CDR3, taken from reference TRBV29-1 and TRBJ2-5): SAVISQKPSRDICQRGTSLTIQCQVDSQVTMMFWYRQQPGQSLTLIATANQGSEATYESGFVIDKFPISRPNLTFSTLTVSNMSPEDSSIYLCSVEEVGKETQYFGPGTRLLVL.

The rearrangement links TRBV5-1 to TRBJ2-3; D is unclear. This CDR3 has 14 amino acids. Trimming removed 4 bases from V and 6 bases from J, with 15 bases in between. Germline V lookup: CDR1 SGHRS, CDR2 YFSETQ. CDR3 protein: CASSAGSSGDTQYF. CDR3 sequence (DNA): TGCGCCAGCAGCGCCGGATCATCGGGTGATACGCAGTATTTT.

J is TRBJ2-6 and V is TRBV6-1, with TRBD1 matching over 7 bases. With V trimmed by 5 bases and J by 1 base, 8 bases remained unmatched. The length of the CDR3 is 17 residues. CDR1 MNHNS and CDR2 SASEGT come from the germline V gene. CDR3 nucleotide sequence: TGTGCCAGCAGTCCTGGGACAGAGGGTTCTGGGGCCAACGTCCTGACTTTC. Translation: CASSPGTEGSGANVLTF.

The chain couples TRBV5-6 to TRBJ2-1; no clear D. The CDR3 runs 17 residues. V was shortened by 3 bases and J by 1 base, with 17 bases between the two germline ends. Germline CDR1 SGHDT, CDR2 YYEEEE. In nucleotides, the CDR3 is TGTGCCAGCAGCTCGTATCATAACTTGGGTTCCTACAATGAGCAGTTCTTC. Translated: CASSSYHNLGSYNEQFF.

This chain's CDR3 is CASSQGVGGSLSYEQYF. The CDR3, as DNA: TGTGCCAGCAGCCAAGGCGTGGGCGGGAGCCTCTCCTACGAGCAGTACTTC. J is TRBJ2-7 and V is TRBV3-1; 7 positions match TRBD2. Germline trimming cut 1 base from V and 0 bases from J; bases unmatched to any gene: 9. The CDR3 covers 17 residues. Germline V CDR1 and CDR2: LGHDT, YNNKEL (reference sequence).

The chain recombines TRBV5-1 with TRBJ1-1; a weak D match, TRBD1 (5 bases). The CDR3 length is 14 residues. CDR1 and CDR2 from the germline V gene are SGHRS and YFSETQ. The V end was cut by 0 bases, the J end by 1 base, with 7 bases between. The CDR3 DNA reads TGCGCCAGCAGCTTGGATGGACAGAACACTGAAGCTTTCTTT. This translates into CASSLDGQNTEAFF.

The gene calls are TRBV7-3 and TRBJ2-7; D might be TRBD1 (6 bases). This CDR3 comprises 13 residues. Trimming shortened V by 5 bases and J by 2 bases, and 10 bases separated the two germline ends. Germline V gene data show CDR1 as SGHTA and CDR2 as FQGTGA. Here the CDR3 DNA reads TGTGCCAGCAGCCAAGGGACACCCTACGAGCAGTACTTC. Translating it yields CASSQGTPYEQYF. Full variable domain (missing parts from reference TRBV7-3 and TRBJ2-7): GAGVSQTPSNKVTEKGKYVELRCDPISGHTALYWYRQSLGQGPEFLIYFQGTGAADDSGLPNDRFFAVRPEGSVSTLKIQRTERGDSAVYLCASSQGTPYEQYFGPGTRLTVT.

The chain recombines TRBV12-5 with TRBJ2-1; D unclear. CDR3 length: 13 residues. Germline V gene lookup returns CDR1 LGHNT and CDR2 FRNRAP. The ends were cut back, 7 bases at V and 13 bases at J, with 20 bases in the middle. The CDR3 DNA follows: TGTGCTAGTGTCCCCCCCCAAGTTGATGCCCAGTTCTTC. Its protein product is CASVPPQVDAQFF. Drawing the rest from reference TRBV12-5 and TRBJ2-1, the complete variable domain is DARVTQTPRHKVTEMGQEVTMRCQPILGHNTVFWYRQTMMQGLELLAYFRNRAPLDDSGMPKDRFSAEMPDATLATLKIQPSEPRDSAVYFCASVPPQVDAQFFGPGTRLTVL.

In its sample, this clonotype was seen a few times. The chain combines TRBV20-1 with TRBJ2-7, with D perhaps matching TRBD1 or TRBD2 (6 bases each). V lost 1 base and J lost 1, with 14 bases in between. The germline V gene encodes CDR1 DFQATT and CDR2 SNEGSKA (reference sequence). This CDR3 has 15 residues. DNA of the CDR3: TGCAGTGCTAGAGTTATCGGGGGCGCGTCCTACGAGCAGTACTTC. Translating it yields CSARVIGGASYEQYF.

The chain employs TRBV18 and TRBJ1-2; no firm D call. Germline lookup yields CDR1 KGHSH and CDR2 LQKENI. The V and J ends lost 3 bases and 8 bases respectively, with 13 bases between them. This CDR3 comprises 13 residues. The CDR3 protein is CASSPRGSEGYTF. DNA of the CDR3: TGTGCCAGCTCACCGAGAGGGTCCGAAGGCTACACCTTC.